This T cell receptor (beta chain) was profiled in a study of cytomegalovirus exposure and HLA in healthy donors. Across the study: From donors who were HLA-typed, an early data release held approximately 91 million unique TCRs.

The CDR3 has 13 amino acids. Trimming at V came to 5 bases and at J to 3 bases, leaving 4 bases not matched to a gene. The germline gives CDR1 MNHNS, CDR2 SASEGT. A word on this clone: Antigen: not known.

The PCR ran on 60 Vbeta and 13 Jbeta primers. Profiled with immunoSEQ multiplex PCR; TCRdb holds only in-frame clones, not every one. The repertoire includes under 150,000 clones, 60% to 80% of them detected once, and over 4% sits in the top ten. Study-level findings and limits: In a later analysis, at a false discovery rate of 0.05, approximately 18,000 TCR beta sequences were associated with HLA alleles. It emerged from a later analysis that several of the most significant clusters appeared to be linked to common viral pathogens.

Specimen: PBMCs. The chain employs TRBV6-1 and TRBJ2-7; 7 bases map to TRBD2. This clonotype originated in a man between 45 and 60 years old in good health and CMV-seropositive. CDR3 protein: CASSRSGVYEQYF. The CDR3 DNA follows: TGTGCCAGCAGTCGAAGCGGGGTCTACGAGCAGTACTTC.